The 27 T cell receptor beta chains given below trace back to one sample, sequenced in a study of T cell responses to AZD1222 COVID-19 vaccine. Profiling relied on immunoSEQ multiplex PCR, and the TCRdb table lists in-frame clones only, not all of them. The sample includes 190,000 or so clones, roughly nine tenths of them seen just once. Specimen: peripheral blood, collected 28 days after the second AZD1222 dose. The receptor set was obtained from an adult who received the AZD1222 COVID-19 vaccine.

This clone was observed a handful of times. CDR3 sequence (DNA): TGTGCCAGCAGTTCCATGACGGAGAGCACAGATACGCAGTATTTT. It encodes CASSSMTESTDTQYF. The chain carries TRBV27 and TRBJ2-3; D not certain. Germline V lookup: CDR1 MNHEY, CDR2 SMNVEV (reference sequence). The CDR3 has 15 amino acids. Trimming took off 4 bases at V and 0 bases at J, with 11 bases between the two ends.

The chain has TRBV11-2 and TRBJ2-3; D call uncertain. CDR3 length equals 17 residues. Trimming took 0 bases from V and 2 from J, leaving 15 bases between them. CDR1 SGHAT and CDR2 FQNNGV come from the germline V gene. The CDR3 bases are TGTGCCAGCAGCTTAGATGTCGGGCAGAGCCTCACAGATACGCAGTATTTT. Translating it yields CASSLDVGQSLTDTQYF.

This chain links TRBV7-5 with TRBJ2-7; TRBD1 reflects the table's D call only, with no check against the DNA. TRBV7-5 is shown as a pseudogene. This CDR3 contains 16 residues. Here the CDR3 reads CARSFMKQGFAFEQYF. The CDR3 nucleotides are TGTGCCAGAAGCTTTATGAAACAGGGATTCGCCTTCGAGCAGTACTTC.

The rearrangement links TRBV5-1 to TRBJ1-6, with D perhaps matching TRBD1 (5 bases). The V and J ends lost 3 bases and 3 bases respectively, with 7 bases between them. This CDR3 spans 14 amino acids. CDR1 and CDR2 (germline): SGHRS, YFSETQ. CDR3 residues: CASSSGDYNSPLHF. The CDR3 DNA reads as TGCGCCAGCAGCTCGGGGGACTATAATTCACCCCTCCACTTT.

V gene TRBV5-1 combines with J gene TRBJ1-5, with D perhaps matching TRBD1 (6 bases). Trimming pared 0 bases from V and 3 bases from J, leaving 7 bases between. This CDR3 has 14 amino acids. In germline, CDR1 is SGHRS, CDR2 YFSETQ. CDR3 sequence (DNA): TGCGCCAGCAGCTTGGACAGGGACAATCAGCCCCAGCATTTT. Translation gives CASSLDRDNQPQHF.

This chain uses TRBV28 with TRBJ2-5; TRBD1 is a possible D gene (5 bases). The CDR3 consists of 14 residues. From germline, CDR1 is MDHEN and CDR2 SYDVKM. V shed 3 bases and J shed 6 bases, with 14 bases lying between them. CDR3 in DNA: TGTGCCAGCAGTTTCCCAGGCCCAGGGAAGACCCAGTACTTC. It codes for CASSFPGPGKTQYF.

The DNA for the CDR3 is TGTGCCAGCAGGGAAGGGGGGGCCCGAGAGACCCAGTACTTC. This sequence encodes CASREGGARETQYF. V and J are TRBV28 and TRBJ2-5, with D tentatively TRBD2 (7 bases). Germline assignment: CDR1 MDHEN and CDR2 SYDVKM. This CDR3 contains 14 residues. V lost 6 bases to trimming and J lost 4 bases, with 15 bases between them.

The chain recombines TRBV9 with TRBJ2-2, with D tentatively TRBD1 or TRBD2 (5 bases each). The germline CDR1 and CDR2 sequences are SGDLS and YYNGEE. This CDR3 has 14 residues. The V and J ends lost 2 bases and 5 bases respectively, with 10 bases between them. CDR3 protein: CASSVRGGTGELFF. The CDR3 DNA is TGTGCCAGCAGCGTCCGTGGGGGTACCGGGGAGCTGTTTTTT.

V is TRBV15 and J is TRBJ1-5; D gene ambiguous. The germline V gene has CDR1 LNHNV and CDR2 YYDKDF (reference sequence). Trimming pared 2 bases from V and 0 bases from J, leaving 5 bases between. There are 14 residues in the CDR3. CDR3 amino acids: CATSRQYSNQPQHF. Written as DNA, the CDR3 is TGTGCCACCAGCAGACAGTATAGCAATCAGCCCCAGCATTTT. Drawing the rest from reference TRBV15 and TRBJ1-5, the complete variable domain is DAMVIQNPRYQVTQFGKPVTLSCSQTLNHNVMYWYQQKSSQAPKLLFHYYDKDFNNEADTPDNFQSRRPNTSFCFLDIRSPGLGDTAMYLCATSRQYSNQPQHFGDGTRLSIL.

V gene TRBV5-1 combines with J gene TRBJ1-2; 10 bases match TRBD1. The CDR3 is 16 amino acids. CDR1 and CDR2 (germline): SGHRS, YFSETQ. Trimming took 4 bases from V and 4 from J; bases not matched to a gene: 10. The CDR3 DNA is TGCGCCAGCAGCCTCCGTTCCGGGACAGGGGTCTATGGCTACACCTTC. Translated, it gives CASSLRSGTGVYGYTF.

The chain links TRBV25-1 to TRBJ1-4; D is unresolved. This CDR3 is built from 15 residues. Germline loops: CDR1 MGHDK, CDR2 SYGVNS. V was trimmed by 9 bases and J by 8 bases, leaving 22 bases between them. The CDR3 here is CASQRRGPSREKLFF. CDR3 nucleotides: TGTGCCAGTCAACGACGAGGACCCTCGCGCGAAAAACTGTTTTTT.

The chain links TRBV27 to TRBJ1-1; TRBD1 matches 10 bases. V shed 5 bases, J shed 5 bases, and the junction held 8 bases outside the gene matches. The CDR3 spans 15 residues. Per the germline V gene, CDR1 is MNHEY and CDR2 is SMNVEV (reference sequence). Here the CDR3 DNA reads TGTGCCAGCAGTAAAAGACAGGGGGCTTGGACTGAAGCTTTCTTT. Encoded protein: CASSKRQGAWTEAFF.

This clone was picked up a small number of times. This rearrangement joins TRBV24-1 to TRBJ2-1; the D gene is possibly TRBD1 (6 bases). V was clipped by 2 bases and J by 6 bases, with 13 bases between them. The germline V gene encodes CDR1 KGHDR and CDR2 SFDVKD. CDR3 length: 15 amino acids. CDR3 sequence reads: CATSDSGALGNEQFF. The CDR3 DNA reads as TGTGCCACCAGTGATTCAGGGGCGTTGGGCAATGAGCAGTTCTTC.

This rearrangement joins TRBV12-3 or TRBV12-4 to TRBJ1-2; no clear D gene. This CDR3 has 12 amino acids. Trimming took 8 bases from V and 8 from J, leaving 15 bases between them. The CDR3 DNA is TGTGCCAGCGGACGGCAGATTGGAGGCTACACCTTC. Translating it yields CASGRQIGGYTF.

V is TRBV6-5 and J is TRBJ1-1, with 8 bases matching TRBD1. Germline V gene sequence: CDR1 MNHEY, CDR2 SVGAGI. The junction had 9 bases not matched to a gene; V was cut back by 5 bases and J by 4 bases. The CDR3 runs 15 residues. CDR3 sequence (DNA): TGTGCCAGCAGTAAATCTGGACAGGGACGCACTGAAGCTTTCTTT. Translation gives CASSKSGQGRTEAFF.

This chain uses TRBV7-2 with TRBJ1-1, with unresolved D. The CDR3 has 12 residues. V was clipped by 11 bases and J by 1 base, with 11 bases between them. Germline lookup yields CDR1 SGHTA and CDR2 FQGNSA. CDR3: CAGNKQNTEAFF. The CDR3 bases are TGTGCCGGGAACAAACAGAACACTGAAGCTTTCTTT.

This clone appeared a few times. A read error may account for a junction end that differs from germline. The rearrangement uses TRBV7-7 and TRBJ2-1; no definite D call. CDR1 and CDR2 from the germline V gene are SSHAT and FNYEAQ (reference sequence). The CDR3 loop spans 13 amino acids. This CDR3 reads CASSLGPDNEQFF. As DNA, the CDR3 is TGTGCTAGCAGCTTGGGCCCGGACAATGAGCAGTTCTTC.

This clone was found a few times. The V gene is TRBV9, the J gene TRBJ1-1; the D is unclear. CDR1 SGDLS and CDR2 YYNGEE come from the germline V gene. The CDR3 runs to 11 residues. V lost 6 bases and J 1 base, leaving 4 bases between the germline ends. The chain's CDR3 is CASTWNTEAFF. For the CDR3, the DNA is TGTGCCAGCACCTGGAACACTGAAGCTTTCTTT.

The chain uses TRBV7-6 and TRBJ2-7, with 9 bases that match TRBD1. The junction had 3 bases not matched to a gene; V was cut back by 4 bases and J by 2 bases. Germline V CDR1 and CDR2: SGHVS, FNYEAQ. This CDR3 is built from 14 residues. CDR3 sequence reads: CASSSGQGPYEQYF. The CDR3 DNA follows: TGTGCCAGCAGCTCGGGACAGGGACCCTACGAGCAGTACTTC.

The rearrangement links TRBV9 to TRBJ1-1; no reliable D call. Trimming cost V 0 bases and J 1 base, with 10 bases left between them. Germline V gene sequence: CDR1 SGDLS, CDR2 YYNGEE. The CDR3 is made up of 15 amino acids. For the CDR3, the DNA is TGTGCCAGCAGCGTAGCCGCAGACACGAACACTGAAGCTTTCTTT. This encodes CASSVAADTNTEAFF. Full variable domain (remainder filled in from reference TRBV9 and TRBJ1-1): DSGVTQTPKHLITATGQRVTLRCSPRSGDLSVYWYQQSLDQGLQFLIQYYNGEERAKGNILERFSAQQFPDLHSELNLSSLELGDSALYFCASSVAADTNTEAFFGQGTRLTVV.

V and J are TRBV24-1 and TRBJ2-2; TRBD1 might be the D (5 bases). The germline CDR1 and CDR2 sequences are KGHDR and SFDVKD. The V gene lost 0 bases and the J gene lost 0 bases, with 16 bases spanning the gap. This CDR3 contains 19 residues. The CDR3 spells CATSDLGVRTSANTGELFF. CDR3 bases: TGTGCCACCAGTGATTTGGGTGTTCGGACATCCGCGAACACCGGGGAGCTGTTTTTT.

The chain's CDR3 is CAISATQTGGNQPQHF. CDR3 DNA sequence: TGTGCCATCAGCGCTACCCAGACAGGGGGCAATCAGCCCCAGCATTTT. The V call is TRBV10-3, the J call TRBJ1-5, with 8 positions matching TRBD1. The V gene's germline CDR1 is ENHRY and CDR2 SYGVKD. V shed 6 bases, J shed 2 bases, and the junction held 9 bases outside the gene matches. CDR3 length equals 16 residues.

This chain links TRBV6-5 with TRBJ2-4, with D possibly TRBD2 on 5 matching bases. Trimming took 9 bases from V and 5 from J, leaving 17 bases between them. The CDR3 covers 14 residues. Looked up from germline, CDR1 is MNHEY and CDR2 is SVGAGI. The CDR3 spells CASWTHLIENIQYF. The DNA for the CDR3 is TGTGCCAGTTGGACTCACCTTATCGAAAACATTCAGTACTTC.

This clone appeared once. V and J are TRBV7-2 and TRBJ1-1; a weak D match, TRBD1 (6 bases). V gave up 4 bases and J gave up 1 base, with 10 bases separating them. Germline lookup yields CDR1 SGHTA and CDR2 FQGNSA. This CDR3 contains 14 residues. CDR3 sequence (DNA): TGTGCCAGCAGCTATCGGACAGAGAACACTGAAGCTTTCTTT. This encodes CASSYRTENTEAFF.

This clone was seen a single time. CDR3: CASSFQGQSFEQYF. CDR3 coding DNA: TGTGCCAGCAGTTTTCAGGGACAGAGTTTCGAGCAGTACTTC. This chain joins TRBV28 and TRBJ2-7, with 7 nucleotides matching TRBD1. J lost 6 bases, V lost 3 bases, and 8 bases had no gene match. The CDR3 totals 14 residues. Germline loops: CDR1 MDHEN, CDR2 SYDVKM.

The CDR3 here is CASSVSSSGSYTQYF. In DNA, the CDR3 is TGTGCCAGCAGCGTATCGTCTAGCGGGAGTTATACGCAGTATTTT. The V call is TRBV9, the J call TRBJ2-3; 10 bases fit TRBD2. The ends lost 1 base at V and 7 bases at J; junction bases unmatched: 6. This CDR3 region has 15 residues. Germline values: CDR1 SGDLS, CDR2 YYNGEE. Full variable domain (rest looked up from reference TRBV9 and TRBJ2-3): DSGVTQTPKHLITATGQRVTLRCSPRSGDLSVYWYQQSLDQGLQFLIQYYNGEERAKGNILERFSAQQFPDLHSELNLSSLELGDSALYFCASSVSSSGSYTQYFGPGTRLTVL.

On this clone itself: Compared with germline, one end of the junction differs, possibly owing to a read error. The chain joins TRBV7-7 to TRBJ2-5, with D possibly matching TRBD2 (5 bases). The CDR3 is 16 amino acids. From germline, CDR1 is SSHAT and CDR2 FNYEAQ (reference sequence). In DNA, the CDR3 is TGTGCTAGCAGCTTAGGTAGACTCCTCGAGGGAGAGACCCAGTACTTC. It codes for CASSLGRLLEGETQYF.